Listed below are T cell receptor beta chains from one sample, sequenced in a study of CD8 T cells in Susac syndrome. TCRdb reanalysed the immunoSEQ multiplex PCR reads using MiXCR and keeps one entry per CDR3 protein. Among about 130,000 distinct CDR3 sequences listed, about 96% were seen once. The sequenced material came from CD4+ T cells from PBMCs. The receptors here all came from a human donor in good health. CDR3s include the opening cysteine and the closing phenylalanine or tryptophan. D genes are given only for firm matches. The listing skips clone size in some rows; elsewhere it reads once, few, many or a size class.

v_call,j_call,d_call,clone_size,cdr3_nt,cdr3_aa
TRBV29-1,TRBJ1-1,TRBD1,.,TGCAGCGTAGACAGGGGGCCGAACACTGAAGCTTTCTTT,CSVDRGPNTEAFF
TRBV3-1,TRBJ2-5,TRBD1,.,TGTGCCAGCAGCCGTTCATGGGACAGCCAAGAGACCCAGTACTTC,CASSRSWDSQETQYF
TRBV18,TRBJ2-2,TRBD1,few,TGTGCCAGCTCACCTCGACAGGGGAACACCGGGGAGCTGTTTTTT,CASSPRQGNTGELFF
TRBV25-1,TRBJ2-7,.,few,TGTGCCAGCAGTGAGGGCTACGAGCAGTACTTC,CASSEGYEQYF
TRBV6-2/TRBV6-3,TRBJ1-5,.,.,TGTGCCAGCAGTTTTTCCGGGGGGCTGGATAGCAATCAGCCCCAGCATTTT,CASSFSGGLDSNQPQHF
TRBV5-1,TRBJ2-2,TRBD2,once,TGCGCCAGCAGCTCTTCGGGGGGTAACACCGGGGAGCTGTTTTTT,CASSSSGGNTGELFF
TRBV7-9,TRBJ1-5,.,.,TGTGCCAGCAGCGGATCAGGGAATCAGCCCCAGCATTTT,CASSGSGNQPQHF
TRBV2,TRBJ2-5,TRBD1,once,TGTGCCAGCAGTGAAGAACAGGGGACGCAAGAGACCCAGTACTTC,CASSEEQGTQETQYF
TRBV7-9,TRBJ2-1,TRBD2,.,TGTGCCAGCAGCCGGGGACTAGCTGAGAACAATGAGCAGTTCTTC,CASSRGLAENNEQFF
TRBV6-1,TRBJ1-2,TRBD1,.,TGTGCCAGCACCCCGGGACAGGGGAGTGTCTACACCTTC,CASTPGQGSVYTF
TRBV5-4,TRBJ2-5,.,.,TGTGCCAGCAGCCAACTGTCTGAGGGGGCCCAGTACTTC,CASSQLSEGAQYF